A single T cell receptor (beta chain) is shown here with its context. Antigen unknown. The CDR3 length is 15 residues. V was cut by 2 bases and J by 4 bases, with 13 bases left in between. CDR1 and CDR2 (germline): SGDLS, YYNGEE. This sample is drawn from a study of blood T cells in healthy people across ages. Researchers report isolating at least 7 million PBMCs per sample. Study-level findings and limits: Naive T cell percentage strongly correlated with TCR beta diversity.

A second PCR of roughly 7 to 11 cycles used a sample-barcoded 5' primer and a J-beta primer mix. One entry per CDR3 protein results from TCRdb running MiXCR on the 5' RACE reads. The repertoire consists of about 780,000 distinct CDR3 sequences, with around 25% occurring once and the leading ten covering less than 3.5%. Another study also made use of these data, one on T cells of mothers and their children. That paper states: Samples were obtained from three healthy Caucasian mothers and their six children. Versus unrelated pairs, overlap was slightly higher in related mother-child pairs, without reaching significance.

The TCR comes from a boy between 10 and 17 years old in good health. What was sequenced was blood. The chain combines TRBV9 with TRBJ2-1; D is tentatively TRBD1 or TRBD2 (5 bases each). The CDR3: CASSVGRDGYNEQFF. In DNA form, the CDR3 reads TGTGCCAGCAGCGTGGGCAGGGACGGTTACAATGAGCAGTTCTTC.